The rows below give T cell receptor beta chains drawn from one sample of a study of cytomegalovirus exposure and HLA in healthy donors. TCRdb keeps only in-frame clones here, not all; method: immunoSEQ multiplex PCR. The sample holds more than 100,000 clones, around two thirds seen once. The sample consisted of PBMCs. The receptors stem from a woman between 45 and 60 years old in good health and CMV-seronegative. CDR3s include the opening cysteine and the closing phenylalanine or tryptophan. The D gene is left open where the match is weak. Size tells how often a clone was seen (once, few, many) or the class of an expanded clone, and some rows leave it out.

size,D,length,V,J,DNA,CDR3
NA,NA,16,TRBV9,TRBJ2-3,TGTGCCAGCAGCGTAGGTGCGACTACACGTGGGAATACGCAGTATTTT,CASSVGATTRGNTQYF
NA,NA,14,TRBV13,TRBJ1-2,TGTGCCAGCAGCCGGAACAGGCTTACCTATGGCTACACCTTC,CASSRNRLTYGYTF
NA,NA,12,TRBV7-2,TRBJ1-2,TGTGCCAGCAGCTTAACAGGGATCGGCTACACCTTC,CASSLTGIGYTF
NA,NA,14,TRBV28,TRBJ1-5,TGTGCCAGCAGGTTCAGGGGCAGCAATCAGCCCCAGCATTTT,CASRFRGSNQPQHF
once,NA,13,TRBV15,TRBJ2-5,TGTGCCACCAGCAGCGCCGGGAGAGAGACCCAGTACTTC,CATSSAGRETQYF
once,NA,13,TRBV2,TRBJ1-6,TGTGCCAGCCTGCAGGTCTATAATTCACCCCTCCACTTT,CASLQVYNSPLHF
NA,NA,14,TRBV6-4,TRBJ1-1,TGTGCCAGCAGTGAACGGGGAATGAACACTGAAGCTTTCTTT,CASSERGMNTEAFF
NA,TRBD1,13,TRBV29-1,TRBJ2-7,TGCAGCGTTGACGGACAGGGGGCTCACGAGCAGTACTTC,CSVDGQGAHEQYF
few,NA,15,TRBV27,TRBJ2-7,TGTGCCAGCAGTTATGGACAGGGAGGGATCTACGAGCAGTACTTC,CASSYGQGGIYEQYF
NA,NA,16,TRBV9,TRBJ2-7,TGTGCCAGCAGCGTAGCTTCGGGGGAGGTTGCCTACGAGCAGTACTTC,CASSVASGEVAYEQYF
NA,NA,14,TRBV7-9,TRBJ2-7,TGTGCCAGCAGCCTGAACACGTACTCCTACGAGCAGTACTTC,CASSLNTYSYEQYF
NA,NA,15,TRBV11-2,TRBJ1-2,TGTGCCAGCAGCTTGGAAACAACAGGGTTGGGTGGCTACACCTTC,CASSLETTGLGGYTF
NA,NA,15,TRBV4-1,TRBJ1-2,TGCGCCAGCAGCCAAGATGGGGGCACCGATGGAGGCTACACCTTC,CASSQDGGTDGGYTF
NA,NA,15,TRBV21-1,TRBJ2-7,TGTGCCAGCAGGAGTAAAGGGACAGGGGTCTCCGAGCAGTACTTC,CASRSKGTGVSEQYF
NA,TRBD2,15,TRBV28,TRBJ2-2,TGTGCCAGCAGTTACTGGAGCGGGAGCCCCGGGGAGCTGTTTTTT,CASSYWSGSPGELFF
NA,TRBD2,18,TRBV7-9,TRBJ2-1,TGTGCCAGCAGAGAATCTGGGCTAGCGGGAGCAGCAGGCGATGAGCAGTTCTTC,CASRESGLAGAAGDEQFF
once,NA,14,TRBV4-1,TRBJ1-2,TGCGCCAGCAGCCACCAACAGGAGAACTATGGCTACACCTTC,CASSHQQENYGYTF
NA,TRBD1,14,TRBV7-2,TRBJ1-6,TGTGCCAGCAGCGCCCACAGGGGGGATTCACCCCTCCACTTT,CASSAHRGDSPLHF
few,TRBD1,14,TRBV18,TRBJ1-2,TGTGCCAGCTCACCTCAGGGACAGACTTATGGCTACACCTTC,CASSPQGQTYGYTF
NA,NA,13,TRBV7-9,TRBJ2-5,TGTGCCAGCAGCTTAAGCACAGAAGAGACCCAGTACTTC,CASSLSTEETQYF
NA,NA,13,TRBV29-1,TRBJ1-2,TGCAGCGTTGTTCAGGGTCGGGGGTATGGCTACACCTTC,CSVVQGRGYGYTF
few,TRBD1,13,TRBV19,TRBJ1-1,TGTGCCAGTAAGGACAGGGTGAACACTGAAGCTTTCTTT,CASKDRVNTEAFF
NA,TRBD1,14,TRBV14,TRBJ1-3,TGTGCCAGCAGCCTAACGTCAGGGGGGCACACCATATATTTT,CASSLTSGGHTIYF
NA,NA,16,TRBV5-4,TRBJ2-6,TGTGCCAGCAGCTTGGTACTAGTCTCTGGGGCCAACGTCCTGACTTTC,CASSLVLVSGANVLTF
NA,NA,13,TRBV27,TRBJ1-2,TGTGCCAGCAGAGGACACGAGGAGTATGGCTACACCTTC,CASRGHEEYGYTF
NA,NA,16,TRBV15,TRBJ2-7,TGTGCCACCAGCAAAACCCGACAGGAGCCCTCCTACGAGCAGTACTTC,CATSKTRQEPSYEQYF
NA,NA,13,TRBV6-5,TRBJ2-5,TGTGCCAGCAGTTACTATCCAGGTCAGACCCAGTACTTC,CASSYYPGQTQYF